This T cell receptor (beta chain) was profiled in a study of T cell repertoires in cytomegalovirus infection. About the study: Shared public TCR beta signatures pointed to both CMV infection and a matching HLA type.

MiXCR, applied by TCRdb to the reads, yields one record per CDR3 protein. This table holds about 740,000 distinct CDR3 sequences, approximately 34% found once. This clonotype came up once. Antigen unknown. Overall study results and limits: HLA-C-restricted CMV clonotypes gave the most frequent clonotype in two of eight donors. Using cumulative public TCR beta family frequency, the authors identified those who carried CMV together with the relevant HLA.

The sequence came from a human donor in good health (CMV status not recorded). Some clones in this sample may be carry-over from other donors' samples. Sequencing used PBMCs.

CDR3 amino acids: CASSLGGRAMNTEAFF. DNA of the CDR3: TGTGCCAGCAGCTTAGGCGGCAGGGCCATGAACACTGAAGCTTTCTTT. The chain has TRBV13 and TRBJ1-1, with D tentatively TRBD1 (5 bases). The V gene's germline CDR1 is PRHDT and CDR2 FYEKMQ (reference sequence). The CDR3 is made up of 16 amino acids. Trimming shortened V by 0 bases and J by 0 bases, and 11 bases separated the two germline ends.